One and the same sample provided the 27 T cell receptor beta chains below, sequenced in a study of OX40 agonist ivuxolimab in advanced cancers. The library was obtained by the immunoSEQ multiplex PCR assay. Entries here come from immuneACCESS through TCRdb and include only in-frame sequences with V and J called. Some clones fail to appear in such tables; in the studies checked, an unresolved V gene covers under half of the shortfall, and the cause of the remainder is unknown. The sample yields about 19,000 clones; roughly 85% were counted once. The biggest ten clones account for roughly 60% of the sample. The specimen was CD4+ or CD8+ T cells sorted from blood, collected in a trial of the OX40 agonist ivuxolimab. The receptor source for this set is an adult with an advanced solid tumor such as melanoma, head and neck, liver or kidney cancer.

The chain recombines TRBV27 with TRBJ2-7, with D perhaps matching TRBD2 (6 bases). The V end was cut by 9 bases, the J end by 5 bases, with 17 bases between. Germline values: CDR1 MNHEY, CDR2 SMNVEV (reference sequence). CDR3 length equals 13 residues. Here the CDR3 DNA reads TGTGCCAGTAGCCTCGGGAGACGGGACGAGCAGTACTTC. Protein product: CASSLGRRDEQYF.

The V and J genes are TRBV9 and TRBJ2-7, with 16 bases fitting TRBD2. Germline V lookup: CDR1 SGDLS, CDR2 YYNGEE. V trimming: 4 bases; J trimming: 5 bases; junction bases outside the gene matches: 3. The CDR3 consists of 15 residues. DNA for the CDR3: TGTGCCAGCAGCCCGGGGACTAGCGGGAGGGACGAGCAGTACTTC. Translated, it gives CASSPGTSGRDEQYF.

J is TRBJ2-7 and V is TRBV21-1; the D call of TRBD2 is as the table states it, not checked on the DNA. TRBV21-1 is classified as a pseudogene. This CDR3 spans 14 amino acids. The CDR3 spells CASSYGGGGYEQYF. As DNA, the CDR3 is TGTGCCAGCAGTTACGGAGGGGGGGGCTACGAGCAGTACTTC.

V and J are TRBV29-1 and TRBJ2-1, with TRBD1 as a possible D gene (6 bases). CDR3 length: 12 residues. CDR1 and CDR2 (germline): SQVTM, ANQGSEA. Trimming shortened V by 6 bases and J by 3 bases, and 9 bases separated the two germline ends. The CDR3 DNA reads TGCAGCGTGCCGACAGGCTACAATGAGCAGTTCTTC. Its protein is CSVPTGYNEQFF.

The chain links TRBV25-1 to TRBJ2-1, with 7 bases matching TRBD1. With 8 bases clipped from V and 7 bases from J, the junction kept 5 bases outside the gene matches. Germline V lookup: CDR1 MGHDK, CDR2 SYGVNS. The CDR3 has 12 amino acids. CDR3 amino acids: CASRTGRNEQFF. The CDR3 coding sequence is TGTGCCAGCCGGACAGGAAGAAATGAGCAGTTCTTC.

In nucleotides, the CDR3 is TGTGCCAGCAGCTCCCGCCTCCCTTCCTCGAATAACTATGGCTACACCTTC. Encoded protein: CASSSRLPSSNNYGYTF. This chain connects TRBV13 to TRBJ1-2, with no clear D. Trimming removed 4 bases from V and 1 base from J, with 19 bases in between. The CDR3 is made up of 17 amino acids. Germline-derived CDR1 and CDR2 are PRHDT and FYEKMQ (reference sequence).

V and J are TRBV6-5 and TRBJ2-1; 11 bases line up with TRBD2. CDR3 size: 14 residues. V lost 7 bases to trimming and J lost 6 bases; unmatched junction nucleotides: 5. Germline CDR1 is MNHEY and CDR2 is SVGAGI. The CDR3 DNA is TGTGCCAGCACCCTAGCGGGGGGTCTCAATGAGCAGTTCTTC. Encoded protein: CASTLAGGLNEQFF.

V is TRBV11-3 and J is TRBJ2-5; the D is unclear. Germline CDR1 is SGHNT and CDR2 is YENEEA. CDR3 size: 12 residues. V lost 4 bases to trimming and J lost 7 bases, with 10 bases between them. CDR3 sequence: CASSYSSGTQYF. In nucleotides, the CDR3 is TGTGCCAGCAGCTATTCCTCCGGGACCCAGTACTTC.

To note about this clone: Its ends do not fully match the called genes, so a read error is possible. This chain uses TRBV15 with TRBJ2-1, with D unresolved. This CDR3 has 13 residues. Germline V lookup: CDR1 LNHNV, CDR2 YYDKDF (reference sequence). In DNA, the CDR3 is TGTGCCACCAGCAGAGCGTCCTTCAATGAGCAGTTCTTC. Amino acid sequence: CATSRASFNEQFF.

This rearrangement joins TRBV7-9 to TRBJ2-1; 7 positions agree with TRBD2. This CDR3 comprises 13 residues. The germline CDR1 and CDR2 sequences are SEHNR and FQNEAQ (reference sequence). V was pared by 6 bases and J by 7 bases, with 6 bases of the junction left unmatched. This CDR3 reads CASRAQAGNEQFF. CDR3 DNA sequence: TGTGCCAGCAGGGCCCAAGCGGGGAATGAGCAGTTCTTC.

About this clone itself: The same CDR3 is also encoded by other DNA sequences in this sample. The V and J genes are TRBV2 and TRBJ2-6; D call uncertain. There are 16 residues in the CDR3. Germline V gene lookup returns CDR1 SNHLY and CDR2 FYNNEI. Trimming cost V 1 base and J 0 bases, with 7 bases left between them. This CDR3 is CASSEVWGSGANVLTF. CDR3 coding DNA: TGTGCCAGCAGTGAAGTGTGGGGCTCTGGGGCCAACGTCCTGACTTTC.

The genes are TRBV9 and TRBJ2-6; D unresolved. The CDR3 spans 17 residues. Trimming removed 6 bases at V and 5 bases at J, with 21 bases between. Germline CDR1 is SGDLS and CDR2 is YYNGEE. The CDR3 DNA reads as TGTGCCAGCACCAACCAACTCAAACAAAGTCGGGCCAACGTCCTGACTTTC. This sequence encodes CASTNQLKQSRANVLTF. The variable domain in full, completed from reference TRBV9 and TRBJ2-6, reads DSGVTQTPKHLITATGQRVTLRCSPRSGDLSVYWYQQSLDQGLQFLIQYYNGEERAKGNILERFSAQQFPDLHSELNLSSLELGDSALYFCASTNQLKQSRANVLTFGAGSRLTVL.

The CDR3 sequence is CASSSTSDTQYF. The DNA of the CDR3 is TGTGCCAGCAGCTCAACCTCAGATACGCAGTATTTT. The chain joins TRBV7-2 to TRBJ2-3; D is unclear. Germline V gene lookup returns CDR1 SGHTA and CDR2 FQGNSA. The CDR3 totals 12 residues. V lost 4 bases to trimming and J lost 4 bases, with 6 bases between them.

This chain uses TRBV7-3 with TRBJ2-6; D is ambiguous. Germline CDR1 is SGHTA and CDR2 is FQGTGA. The length of the CDR3 is 15 residues. Trimming pared 1 base from V and 4 bases from J, leaving 8 bases between. Here the CDR3 reads CASSLKGFGANVLTF. The CDR3 coding sequence is TGTGCCAGCAGCTTAAAGGGCTTCGGGGCCAACGTCCTGACTTTC. Using reference TRBV7-3 and TRBJ2-6 for the parts outside the CDR3, the full variable domain is GAGVSQTPSNKVTEKGKYVELRCDPISGHTALYWYRQSLGQGPEFLIYFQGTGAADDSGLPNDRFFAVRPEGSVSTLKIQRTERGDSAVYLCASSLKGFGANVLTFGAGSRLTVL.

The V call is TRBV10-3, the J call TRBJ2-3; 10 bases map to TRBD2. Trimming removed 10 bases from V and 2 bases from J; junction bases left unmatched: 6. This CDR3 comprises 14 residues. Germline V gene lookup returns CDR1 ENHRY and CDR2 SYGVKD. The CDR3 sequence is CATATSGATDTQYF. As DNA, the CDR3 is TGTGCCACGGCAACTAGCGGGGCCACAGATACGCAGTATTTT.

This rearrangement joins TRBV28 to TRBJ2-3; possibly TRBD1 or TRBD2 for D (6 bases each). Germline loops: CDR1 MDHEN, CDR2 SYDVKM. V lost 3 bases and J 2 bases, leaving 12 bases between the germline ends. The CDR3 loop spans 15 amino acids. CDR3 loop: CASSFLEGHTDTQYF. In nucleotides, the CDR3 is TGTGCCAGCAGTTTTCTGGAGGGACACACAGATACGCAGTATTTT.

A note on this clone: The sample holds other DNA sequences that translate to the same CDR3. This chain joins TRBV7-9 and TRBJ2-5; D gene ambiguous. Germline CDR1 reads SEHNR; CDR2 reads FQNEAQ (reference sequence). CDR3 length equals 12 residues. V was shortened by 1 base and J by 4 bases, with 4 bases between the two germline ends. This CDR3 is CASSLVSETQYF. The CDR3 nucleotides read TGTGCCAGCAGCTTAGTGTCAGAGACCCAGTACTTC.

This clone is large within its sample. This chain connects TRBV7-9 to TRBJ1-1; a weak D match, TRBD1 (6 bases). Germline V gives CDR1 SEHNR, CDR2 FQNEAQ (reference sequence). The CDR3 loop spans 14 amino acids. Trimming took off 1 base at V and 6 bases at J, with 12 bases between the two ends. The CDR3 protein is CASSLVQGKSEAFF. The DNA of the CDR3 is TGTGCCAGCAGCTTAGTCCAGGGGAAATCTGAAGCTTTCTTT.

V usage is TRBV6-1 and J usage is TRBJ2-5; 10 nucleotides agree with TRBD2. This CDR3 contains 15 residues. V lost 7 bases and J lost 4; bases outside the gene matches: 9. Germline assignment: CDR1 MNHNS and CDR2 SASEGT. The CDR3 loop is CASIGLAGVGETQYF. CDR3 nucleotide sequence: TGTGCCAGCATTGGGCTAGCGGGAGTCGGAGAGACCCAGTACTTC.

The rearrangement links TRBV6-1 to TRBJ1-2; 10 bases are a match to TRBD1. The CDR3 length is 15 residues. V gave up 1 base and J gave up 2 bases; unmatched junction bases: 1. Germline CDR1 and CDR2: MNHNS and SASEGT. The CDR3 DNA reads as TGTGCCAGCAGTGAAGGGGGACAGGGGAACTATGGCTACACCTTC. Translation gives CASSEGGQGNYGYTF.

V is TRBV6-1 and J is TRBJ2-5; maybe TRBD1 (6 bases). V was pared by 7 bases and J by 5 bases, with 17 bases between. The germline CDR1 and CDR2 sequences are MNHNS and SASEGT. CDR3 length equals 14 residues. The CDR3 nucleotides are TGTGCCAGCACCTTCGACAGGACTTTTGAGACCCAGTACTTC. Protein sequence: CASTFDRTFETQYF.

The sample holds one count of this clone. The rearrangement uses TRBV13 and TRBJ1-1; the D gene is possibly TRBD1 (5 bases). Looked up from germline, CDR1 is PRHDT and CDR2 is FYEKMQ (reference sequence). This CDR3 has 16 residues. Trimming shortened V by 2 bases and J by 3 bases, and 16 bases separated the two germline ends. This CDR3 reads CASSLRGGGGDTEAFF. The CDR3 coding sequence is TGTGCCAGCAGCTTACGGGGCGGGGGTGGCGACACTGAAGCTTTCTTT.

This clone occurred once. J is TRBJ1-1 and V is TRBV6-1; tentatively, D is TRBD1 (5 bases). The CDR3 length is 15 residues. Germline lookup yields CDR1 MNHNS and CDR2 SASEGT. The V gene lost 1 base and the J gene lost 5 bases, with 14 bases spanning the gap. CDR3 coding DNA: TGTGCCAGCAGTGAAGAGAGTTGGGGGGGAACTGAAGCTTTCTTT. As protein: CASSEESWGGTEAFF.

The chain employs TRBV15 and TRBJ2-3; no definite D call. This CDR3 contains 14 residues. Trimming stripped 0 bases from V and 4 bases from J, with 8 bases between. Germline loops: CDR1 LNHNV, CDR2 YYDKDF (reference sequence). CDR3 in DNA: TGTGCCACCAGCAGAGAGGCACTCGCAGATACGCAGTATTTT. Protein sequence: CATSREALADTQYF.

This rearrangement joins TRBV28 to TRBJ2-1; 8 bases are a match to TRBD2. V lost 2 bases, J lost 5 bases, and 17 bases stayed unmatched. CDR3 length equals 19 residues. Germline CDR1 reads MDHEN; CDR2 reads SYDVKM. The CDR3 region has the DNA TGTGCCAGCAGTTTAAGAAGCGGTACTAGCGGCCTGGGGAACAATGAGCAGTTCTTC. It yields the protein CASSLRSGTSGLGNNEQFF.

The table lists this clone with a count of one. The CDR3 region is CASSFVFARDQPQHF. Written as DNA, the CDR3 is TGTGCCAGCAGCTTTGTTTTTGCACGGGATCAGCCCCAGCATTTT. The J gene is TRBJ1-5, the V gene TRBV12-1. TRBV12-1 has pseudogene status. The CDR3 totals 15 residues.

The chain uses TRBV9 and TRBJ2-3; 10 bases are a match to TRBD2. Trimming removed 0 bases from V and 4 bases from J; junction bases left unmatched: 8. Germline V gives CDR1 SGDLS, CDR2 YYNGEE. This CDR3 is built from 17 residues. CDR3 in DNA: TGTGCCAGCAGCGTAGTCGAGGGGCTAGCGGGAGCAGATACGCAGTATTTT. This codes for CASSVVEGLAGADTQYF.